This T cell receptor (beta chain) came from a study of T cells after yellow fever vaccination. Study observations and caveats: Re-detected after boosting: most primary clones, almost 98% of CD4 and roughly 88% of CD8. The bulk population could contribute abundant contaminating clonotypes to FACS-sorted repertoires.

The CDR3 contains 14 residues. Trimming cost V 6 bases and J 2 bases, with 14 bases left between them. For this clonotype: Its specificity is not known.

TCRdb analysed the 5' RACE reads with MiXCR anew, one entry per CDR3 protein. The sample contains some 500,000 distinct CDR3 sequences, approximately 15% of which appear only once. The J gene is TRBJ2-7, the V gene TRBV12-3 or TRBV12-4; D tentatively fits TRBD1 or TRBD2 (5 bases each). This clonotype was obtained from a man in his thirties or forties who received the YFV17D yellow fever vaccine. Material: PBMCs, obtained on the day of the yellow fever booster vaccination. The CDR3 here is CASSRWDGAYEQYF. The CDR3 nucleotides read TGTGCCAGCAGCCGGTGGGACGGAGCCTACGAGCAGTACTTC.